One sample yielded the 27 T cell receptor beta chains listed below, sequenced in a study of T cells in narcolepsy. Generated by immunoSEQ multiplex PCR, the TCRdb table keeps only in-frame clones and is missing some. This table holds roughly 20,000 clones, around 80% found once. The sequencing input was memory (CD45RA-) CD4+ T cells from blood. The receptor source for this set is a human donor in good health.

The chain has TRBV2 and TRBJ1-2; no clear D. The CDR3 consists of 14 residues. Germline V gene sequence: CDR1 SNHLY, CDR2 FYNNEI. Trimming took off 6 bases at V and 4 bases at J, with 15 bases between the two ends. The CDR3 loop is CASSPGRAGYGYTF. DNA of the CDR3: TGTGCCAGCAGCCCGGGGAGGGCTGGCTATGGCTACACCTTC.

The chain combines TRBV6-6 with TRBJ2-5; a weak D match, TRBD2 (5 bases). The CDR3 extends over 14 amino acids. From germline, CDR1 is MNHNY and CDR2 SVGAGI (reference sequence). V gave up 3 bases and J gave up 4 bases, with 12 bases separating them. The CDR3 coding sequence is TGTGCCAGCAGTTATGACCCGGGAAGAGAGACCCAGTACTTC. This translates into CASSYDPGRETQYF.

This chain joins TRBV6-5 and TRBJ2-1, with D possibly being TRBD2 (5 bases). The CDR3 extends over 15 amino acids. From germline, CDR1 is MNHEY and CDR2 SVGAGI. Trimming left V 2 bases short and J 7 bases short, with 15 bases between. As DNA, the CDR3 is TGTGCCAGCAGTTACGCCGGCGGGTCGAGGAATGAGCAGTTCTTC. This gives the protein CASSYAGGSRNEQFF.

V is TRBV10-2 and J is TRBJ1-6; no definite D call. The V and J ends lost 5 bases and 9 bases respectively, with 8 bases between them. CDR1 is WSHSY, CDR2 SAAADI, per germline. The CDR3 contains 12 residues. The CDR3 sequence is CASSSWGSPLHF. DNA of the CDR3: TGCGCCAGCAGTTCGTGGGGTTCACCCCTCCACTTT.

The chain carries TRBV5-5 and TRBJ2-7, with TRBD1 matching 7 bases. CDR1 SGHKS and CDR2 YYEKEE come from the germline V gene (reference sequence). The CDR3 runs 17 residues. J was trimmed by 3 bases and V by 3 bases; bases with no gene match: 15. The CDR3 DNA sequence: TGTGCCAGCAGCTCGGAGCCGGGACAGTCAAGGGTCTACGAGCAGTACTTC. Encoded protein: CASSSEPGQSRVYEQYF. Variable domain in full (rest from reference TRBV5-5 and TRBJ2-7): DAGVTQSPTHLIKTRGQQVTLRCSPISGHKSVSWYQQVLGQGPQFIFQYYEKEERGRGNFPDRFSARQFPNYSSELNVNALLLGDSALYLCASSSEPGQSRVYEQYFGPGTRLTVT.

Turning to this clone: The junction does not match germline at one end; this may be a read error. The CDR3 DNA reads as TGTGCTAGCAGCTTAAATTCTGGGGTACAAGAGACCCAGTACTTC. This sequence encodes CASSLNSGVQETQYF. The V gene is TRBV7-7, the J gene TRBJ2-5; the D is unclear. The length of the CDR3 is 15 residues. CDR1 is SSHAT, CDR2 FNYEAQ, per germline (reference sequence).

DNA for the CDR3: TGCGCCAGCAGCCAGGGGGGATCTGTAGAGACCCAGTACTTC. Encoded protein: CASSQGGSVETQYF. This chain joins TRBV5-1 and TRBJ2-5; D is possibly TRBD1 (7 bases). The V gene's germline CDR1 is SGHRS and CDR2 YFSETQ. V was trimmed by 4 bases and J by 4 bases, leaving 14 bases between them. The CDR3 is 14 amino acids.

The chain uses TRBV25-1 and TRBJ2-6, with D perhaps given as TRBD1 or TRBD2 (5 bases each). Between the trimmed V and J ends, which lost 7 bases and 4 bases, there was a span of 14 bases. CDR1 and CDR2 (germline): MGHDK, SYGVNS. The CDR3 is 15 residues long. CDR3 bases: TGTGCCAGCAACACCGGGGCATCCGGGGCCAACGTCCTGACTTTC. It yields the protein CASNTGASGANVLTF.

The V gene is TRBV7-3, the J gene TRBJ1-1; the D gene is possibly TRBD1 (5 bases). Germline V gives CDR1 SGHTA, CDR2 FQGTGA. CDR3 length: 14 amino acids. With 2 bases removed from V and 5 bases from J, the gap between germline ends came to 12 bases. Here the CDR3 reads CASSLGSGGTEAFF. CDR3 DNA: TGTGCCAGCAGCTTAGGTTCCGGGGGAACTGAAGCTTTCTTT. Supplemented by reference TRBV7-3 and TRBJ1-1, the full variable domain reads GAGVSQTPSNKVTEKGKYVELRCDPISGHTALYWYRQSLGQGPEFLIYFQGTGAADDSGLPNDRFFAVRPEGSVSTLKIQRTERGDSAVYLCASSLGSGGTEAFFGQGTRLTVV.

The V call is TRBV5-4, the J call TRBJ1-3; TRBD1 aligns across 10 bases. CDR1 and CDR2 (germline): SGHNT, YYREEE (reference sequence). This CDR3 comprises 16 residues. Trimming removed 0 bases from V and 4 bases from J; junction bases left unmatched: 4. The DNA for the CDR3 is TGTGCCAGCAGCTTGGTGGGACAGGGGAAAGGAAACACCATATATTTT. It specifies CASSLVGQGKGNTIYF.

This clone was found once. The chain joins TRBV9 to TRBJ1-3; D unresolved. CDR3 size: 16 residues. The germline V and J ends were trimmed by 3 bases and 0 bases, with 13 bases remaining between them. The germline CDR1 and CDR2 sequences are SGDLS and YYNGEE. The CDR3 loop reads CASSALGSSSGNTIYF. The CDR3 nucleotides are TGTGCCAGCAGCGCCCTAGGTTCTAGCTCTGGAAACACCATATATTTT.

This chain links TRBV5-4 with TRBJ1-2; D might be TRBD1 (6 bases). The CDR3 is 14 residues long. Deletions cut 4 bases from V and 7 bases from J, with 17 bases between. CDR1 SGHNT and CDR2 YYREEE come from the germline V gene (reference sequence). CDR3 coding DNA: TGTGCCAGCAGCCCAATCGGACAGCCGGGTGGCTACACCTTC. This gives the protein CASSPIGQPGGYTF.

The genes are TRBV2 and TRBJ2-3, with D perhaps matching TRBD1 or TRBD2 (6 bases each). The CDR3 loop spans 14 amino acids. Trimming pared 10 bases from V and 1 base from J, leaving 15 bases between. Germline V gene lookup returns CDR1 SNHLY and CDR2 FYNNEI. Here the CDR3 DNA reads TGTGCCACCCCTAGTAGGGGGGGCACAGATACGCAGTATTTT. Protein product: CATPSRGGTDTQYF.

In DNA, the CDR3 is TGTGCCAGCAGCTTAGATGTCCGTGAAAAACTGTTTTTT. This sequence encodes CASSLDVREKLFF. V is TRBV11-2 and J is TRBJ1-4, with D uncertain. The germline V gene has CDR1 SGHAT and CDR2 FQNNGV. The CDR3 contains 13 residues. V lost 0 bases to trimming and J lost 7 bases, with 6 bases between them.

This clone was detected a few times. The CDR3 region is CASSLEGLGAGAGELFF. The CDR3, as DNA: TGCGCCAGCAGCTTGGAAGGCTTAGGGGCAGGAGCCGGGGAGCTGTTTTTT. The J gene is TRBJ2-2, the V gene TRBV5-1; D possibly corresponds to TRBD1 (5 bases). V dropped 0 bases and J dropped 6 bases, with 18 bases sitting between them. Germline-derived CDR1 and CDR2 are SGHRS and YFSETQ. The CDR3 spans 17 residues.

The V call is TRBV29-1, the J call TRBJ2-7, with TRBD1 identical over 10 bases. Germline CDR1 reads SQVTM; CDR2 reads ANQGSEA. V trimming: 6 bases; J trimming: 6 bases; junction bases outside the gene matches: 5. The CDR3 is 12 amino acids. The DNA for the CDR3 is TGCAGCGTAAGACAGGGGGCGATCGAGCAGTACTTC. It codes for CSVRQGAIEQYF.

V usage is TRBV7-2 and J usage is TRBJ2-7; 7 bases align to TRBD2. The J segment lost 6 bases and the V segment lost 5 bases, leaving 4 bases of the junction unmatched. The CDR3 is 12 amino acids. The V gene's germline CDR1 is SGHTA and CDR2 FQGNSA. CDR3 bases: TGTGCCAGCAGCCTATCGGGGGGCGAGCAGTACTTC. It yields the protein CASSLSGGEQYF.

The rearrangement joins TRBV5-5 to TRBJ1-2, with TRBD1 identical over 10 bases. With V trimmed by 1 base and J by 3 bases, 6 bases remained unmatched. The CDR3 runs 16 residues. Germline-derived CDR1 and CDR2 are SGHKS and YYEKEE (reference sequence). CDR3 DNA: TGTGCCAGCAGCTTGTTTGGGACAGGGGACCACTATGGCTACACCTTC. It yields the protein CASSLFGTGDHYGYTF.

J is TRBJ2-6 and V is TRBV11-2, with a possible D match to TRBD2 (5 bases). Looked up from germline, CDR1 is SGHAT and CDR2 is FQNNGV. V dropped 2 bases and J dropped 1 base, with 6 bases sitting between them. The CDR3 is 15 residues long. CDR3 in DNA: TGTGCCAGCAGCTTAAGAGGGTCTGGGGCCAACGTCCTGACTTTC. It yields the protein CASSLRGSGANVLTF.

The V and J genes are TRBV6-5 and TRBJ1-5, with D tentatively TRBD1 (6 bases). Trimming removed 5 bases from V and 5 bases from J, with 16 bases in between. CDR1 and CDR2 (germline): MNHEY, SVGAGI. The CDR3 sequence is 15 residues long. The chain's CDR3 is CASSRNRVGDQPQHF. The CDR3 DNA is TGTGCCAGCAGTCGGAACAGGGTTGGAGATCAGCCCCAGCATTTT.

The CDR3 coding sequence is TGCGCCAGCAGCATACAGGGTCTGGGCAATCAGCCCCAGCATTTT. Translated: CASSIQGLGNQPQHF. J is TRBJ1-5 and V is TRBV5-1, with D perhaps TRBD1 (6 bases). The germline V gene encodes CDR1 SGHRS and CDR2 YFSETQ. The CDR3 totals 15 residues. V was clipped by 4 bases and J by 2 bases, with 13 bases between them.

The chain has TRBV7-2 and TRBJ2-5, with D unresolved. The DNA end lines up better with TRBJ2-7; the J call may be wrong. From germline, CDR1 is SGHTA and CDR2 FQGNSA. The length of the CDR3 is 12 residues. In DNA form, the CDR3 reads TGTGCCAGCAGCTTAGGCGCCTACGAGCAGTACTTC. Translation gives CASSLGAYEQYF.

V is TRBV6-1 and J is TRBJ2-1; D might be TRBD2 (5 bases). CDR1 is MNHNS and CDR2 is SASEGT in the germline V gene. V was trimmed by 8 bases and J by 6 bases, leaving 29 bases between them. The CDR3 sequence is 18 residues long. The CDR3 here is CASGAPGIASGSLNEQFF. The CDR3 nucleotides read TGTGCCAGCGGTGCCCCCGGTATAGCATCGGGGTCTCTCAATGAGCAGTTCTTC.

The genes are TRBV5-6 and TRBJ1-1; a weak D match, TRBD1 (5 bases). Trimming left V 7 bases short and J 4 bases short, with 14 bases between. Germline V gives CDR1 SGHDT, CDR2 YYEEEE. The CDR3 is made up of 13 amino acids. The CDR3 spells CASSGFGGTEAFF. The CDR3 DNA sequence: TGTGCCAGCTCGGGATTTGGGGGCACTGAAGCTTTCTTT.

V is TRBV6-1 and J is TRBJ1-4, with D tentatively TRBD1 (5 bases). Trimming cost V 4 bases and J 4 bases, with 10 bases left between them. This CDR3 region has 14 residues. From germline, CDR1 is MNHNS and CDR2 SASEGT. CDR3: CASSGPGGNEKLFF. The CDR3 DNA reads TGTGCCAGCAGTGGACCGGGGGGTAATGAAAAACTGTTTTTT.

V is TRBV4-3 and J is TRBJ2-1, with D unclear. Germline CDR1 reads LGHNA; CDR2 reads YSLEER. Trimming shortened V by 4 bases and J by 7 bases, and 14 bases separated the two germline ends. The CDR3 loop spans 14 amino acids. In DNA form, the CDR3 reads TGCGCCAGCAGCCCCCCCGGTAAATCAAATGAGCAGTTCTTC. The encoded protein is CASSPPGKSNEQFF.

Written as DNA, the CDR3 is TGCGCCAGCAGCCAAGGCCCAGGGGGCTACTACGAGCAGTACTTC. Translation: CASSQGPGGYYEQYF. The rearrangement joins TRBV4-3 to TRBJ2-7; 8 nucleotides agree with TRBD1. The CDR3 spans 15 residues. V shed 1 base, J shed 3 bases, and the junction held 5 bases outside the gene matches. CDR1 is LGHNA and CDR2 is YSLEER in the germline V gene.